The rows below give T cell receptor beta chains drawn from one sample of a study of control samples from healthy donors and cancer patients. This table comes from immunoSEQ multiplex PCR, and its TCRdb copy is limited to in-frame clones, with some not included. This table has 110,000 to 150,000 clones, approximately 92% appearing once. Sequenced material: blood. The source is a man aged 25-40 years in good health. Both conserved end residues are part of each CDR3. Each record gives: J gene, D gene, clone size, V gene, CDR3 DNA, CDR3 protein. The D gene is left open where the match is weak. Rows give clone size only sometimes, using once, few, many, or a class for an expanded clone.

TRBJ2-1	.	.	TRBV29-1	TGCAGCGCCGAGGGTCGGTATGAGCAGTTCTTC	CSAEGRYEQFF
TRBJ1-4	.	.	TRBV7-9	TGTGCCAGCAGCTTTAGGGAGGGTAATGAAAAACTGTTTTTT	CASSFREGNEKLFF
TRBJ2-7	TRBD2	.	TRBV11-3	TGTGCCAGCAGCTTGGGTCTAGCGGGAGGCGGTGAGCAGTACTTC	CASSLGLAGGGEQYF
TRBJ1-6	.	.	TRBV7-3	TGTGCCAGCAGCCATTCCGGACCAAATTCACCCCTCCACTTT	CASSHSGPNSPLHF
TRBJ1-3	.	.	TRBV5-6	TGTGCCAGCAGCTTAAGAGGTTCTGGAAACACCATATATTTT	CASSLRGSGNTIYF
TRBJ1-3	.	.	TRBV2	TGTGCCAGCAGGGAGGACAGCCGCTCTGGAAACACCATATATTTT	CASREDSRSGNTIYF
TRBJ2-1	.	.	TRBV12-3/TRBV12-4	TGTGCCAGCAGTTGGCGGGACAATGAGCAGTTCTTC	CASSWRDNEQFF
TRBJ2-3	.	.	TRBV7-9	TGTGCCAGCAGCCCGTGGGGGGGCTTGAGGACAGATACGCAGTATTTT	CASSPWGGLRTDTQYF
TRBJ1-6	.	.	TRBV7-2	TGTGCCAGCAGCTTGGGGCCCTATAATTCACCCCTCCACTTT	CASSLGPYNSPLHF
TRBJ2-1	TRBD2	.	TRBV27	TGTGCCAGCAGTCTAGCGGGAGTGGGCAATGAGCAGTTCTTC	CASSLAGVGNEQFF
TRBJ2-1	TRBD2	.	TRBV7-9	TGTGCCAGCAGCGGACTAGCGGGATCCTACAATGAGCAGTTCTTC	CASSGLAGSYNEQFF
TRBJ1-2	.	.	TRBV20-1	TGCAGGGCAGACTCAAACTATGGCTACACCTTC	CRADSNYGYTF
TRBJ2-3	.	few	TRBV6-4	TGTGCCAGCAGTAAATCAGGGGGCACAGATACGCAGTATTTT	CASSKSGGTDTQYF
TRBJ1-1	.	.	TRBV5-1	TGCGCCAGCAGCACACTAAACACTGAAGCTTTCTTT	CASSTLNTEAFF
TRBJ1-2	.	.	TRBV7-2	TGTGCCAGCAGCTTAGTATTTAGTGAATATGGCTACACCTTC	CASSLVFSEYGYTF
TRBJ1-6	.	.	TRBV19	TGTGCCAGTAGTTTATACGCGGGGAGTAATTCACCCCTCCACTTT	CASSLYAGSNSPLHF
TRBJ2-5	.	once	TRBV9	TGTGCCAGCAGTGGGGGCACTCTAAAAGAGACCCAGTACTTC	CASSGGTLKETQYF
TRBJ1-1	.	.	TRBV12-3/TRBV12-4	TGTGCCAGCAGTTTAAAACCGAACACTGAAGCTTTCTTT	CASSLKPNTEAFF
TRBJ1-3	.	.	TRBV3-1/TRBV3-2	TGTGCCAGCAGCCAGGGCTTAGGGGGAAACACCATATATTTT	CASSQGLGGNTIYF
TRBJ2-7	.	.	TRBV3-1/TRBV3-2	TGTGCCAGCAGCCAAGGATCAGGGTCCTACGAGCAGTACTTC	CASSQGSGSYEQYF
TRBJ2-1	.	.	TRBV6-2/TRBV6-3	TGTGCCAGCAGTTATAACCCCGAGGGGTCATTCAACCCAAGCTCCTACAATGAGCAGTTCTTC	CASSYNPEGSFNPSSYNEQFF
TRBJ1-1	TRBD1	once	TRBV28	TGTGCCAGCAGACCCCAGGGGGCCGCACAAAACACTGAAGCTTTCTTT	CASRPQGAAQNTEAFF
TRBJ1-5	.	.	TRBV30	TGTGCCTGGGGGTTCCCCCCTGCGAGGACCAGTTACAATCAGCCCCAGCATTTT	CAWGFPPARTSYNQPQHF
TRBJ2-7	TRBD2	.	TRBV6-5	TGTGCCAGCACTCGCCTAGCGGGATTCGGCGAGCAGTACTTC	CASTRLAGFGEQYF
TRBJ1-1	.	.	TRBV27	TGTGCCAGCAGTTTATCGAGGGCACTCCGAGGGAACACTGAAGCTTTCTTT	CASSLSRALRGNTEAFF
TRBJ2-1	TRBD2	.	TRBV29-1	TGCAGCGTTGAGACCGGGAGGGCATCCGAGCAGTTCTTC	CSVETGRASEQFF
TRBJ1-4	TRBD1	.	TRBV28	TGTGCCAGCAGTCTCCTCTTGGGACAGATTAATGAAAAACTGTTTTTT	CASSLLLGQINEKLFF
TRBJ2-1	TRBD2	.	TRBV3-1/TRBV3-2	TGTGCCAGCAGCCTCGCGGGAGCCCTCCACAATGAGCAGTTCTTC	CASSLAGALHNEQFF
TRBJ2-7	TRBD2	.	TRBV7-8	TGTGCCAGCAGCTTTAGGGAGGGCCCCTACGAGCAGTACTTC	CASSFREGPYEQYF
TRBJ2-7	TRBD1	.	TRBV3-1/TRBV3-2	TGTGCCAGCAGCCAAGGGTTGTCGTCGGGACAGGGGGCCCAAGCCTACGAGCAGTACTTC	CASSQGLSSGQGAQAYEQYF
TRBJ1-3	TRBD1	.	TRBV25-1	TGTGCCAGCAGTTCCCCAGGGGGGGCTGGAAACACCATATATTTT	CASSSPGGAGNTIYF
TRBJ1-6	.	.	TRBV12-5	TGTGCTAGTGGTTTGGTCGGCCGGGGCTCACCCCTCCACTTT	CASGLVGRGSPLHF
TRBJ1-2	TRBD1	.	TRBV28	TGTGCCAGCAGTCCCCCGACAGGGTTGAGGTATGGCTACACCTTC	CASSPPTGLRYGYTF
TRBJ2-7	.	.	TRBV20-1	TGCAGTGCTAGTGGGCAGGGCCACGAGCAGTACTTC	CSASGQGHEQYF
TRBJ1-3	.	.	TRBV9	TGTGCCAGCAGCGTAGGAGGAGGGTCAGGAAACACCATATATTTT	CASSVGGGSGNTIYF
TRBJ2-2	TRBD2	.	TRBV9	TGTGCCAGCAGCGTAGAGACTAGCGGGCCGAACACCGGGGAGCTGTTTTTT	CASSVETSGPNTGELFF
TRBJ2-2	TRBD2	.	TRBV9	TGTGCCAGCAGCAAAACTAGCGCCACGAACACCGGGGAGCTGTTTTTT	CASSKTSATNTGELFF
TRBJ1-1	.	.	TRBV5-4	TGTGCCAGCAGCTTGGTGATGGTAAACGGCCCGAACACTGAAGCTTTCTTT	CASSLVMVNGPNTEAFF
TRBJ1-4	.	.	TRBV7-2	TGTGCCAGCAGCCCCCATCAGGGCCTTAATGAAAAACTGTTTTTT	CASSPHQGLNEKLFF
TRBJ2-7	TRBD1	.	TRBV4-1	TGCGCCAGCAGCCGGGGACAGGGGGCCCCCTCCGAGCAGTACTTC	CASSRGQGAPSEQYF
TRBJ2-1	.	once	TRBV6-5	TGTGCCAGCAGTTACCGAGGGACTTACAACAATGAGCAGTTCTTC	CASSYRGTYNNEQFF
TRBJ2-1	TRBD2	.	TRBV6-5	TGTGCCAGCAGCGGACTAGCGGGGTACAATGAGCAGTTCTTC	CASSGLAGYNEQFF
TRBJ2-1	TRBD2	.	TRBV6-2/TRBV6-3	TGTGCCAGCAGTTTTAGCGGGGAATACAATGAGCAGTTCTTC	CASSFSGEYNEQFF
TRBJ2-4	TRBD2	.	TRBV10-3	TGTGCCATCAGTGATGGTGTTAGGAGCGGGAGCTCTTCCAACATTCAGTACTTC	CAISDGVRSGSSSNIQYF
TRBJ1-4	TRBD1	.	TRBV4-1	TGCGCCAGCAGCCAAGGACAGGGAACAACTAATGAAAAACTGTTTTTT	CASSQGQGTTNEKLFF
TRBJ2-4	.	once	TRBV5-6	TGTGCCAGCAGCATCCGACAGGTTGAGACCAAAAACATTCAGTACTTC	CASSIRQVETKNIQYF
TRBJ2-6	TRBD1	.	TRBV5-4	TGTGCCAGCAGTACCGGGACAGGGGGCTCTGGGGCCAACGTCCTGACTTTC	CASSTGTGGSGANVLTF
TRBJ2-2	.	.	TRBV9	TGTGCCAGCAGCGTAGGGTCGAGCCACACCGGGGAGCTGTTTTTT	CASSVGSSHTGELFF
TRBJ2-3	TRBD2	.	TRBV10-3	TGTGCCATCAGGGATCGGACTAGCGGGAACGGAGATACGCAGTATTTT	CAIRDRTSGNGDTQYF
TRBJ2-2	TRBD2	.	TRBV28	TGTGCCAGCGGGACTAGCGGAAGGAGGACCGGGGAGCTGTTTTTT	CASGTSGRRTGELFF
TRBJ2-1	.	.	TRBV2	TGTGCCAGCAGCCTAAATGAGCAGTTCTTC	CASSLNEQFF
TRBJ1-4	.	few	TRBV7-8	TGTGCCAGCATGGGGGGTACTAGGGGAAAACTGTTTTTT	CASMGGTRGKLFF
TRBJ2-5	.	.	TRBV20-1	TGCAGTGCCTTATGGGTAGAGACCCAGTACTTC	CSALWVETQYF
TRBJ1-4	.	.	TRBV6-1	TGTGCCAGCAGTGAAGGAGGGGTATGGGGGGAAAAACTGTTTTTT	CASSEGGVWGEKLFF